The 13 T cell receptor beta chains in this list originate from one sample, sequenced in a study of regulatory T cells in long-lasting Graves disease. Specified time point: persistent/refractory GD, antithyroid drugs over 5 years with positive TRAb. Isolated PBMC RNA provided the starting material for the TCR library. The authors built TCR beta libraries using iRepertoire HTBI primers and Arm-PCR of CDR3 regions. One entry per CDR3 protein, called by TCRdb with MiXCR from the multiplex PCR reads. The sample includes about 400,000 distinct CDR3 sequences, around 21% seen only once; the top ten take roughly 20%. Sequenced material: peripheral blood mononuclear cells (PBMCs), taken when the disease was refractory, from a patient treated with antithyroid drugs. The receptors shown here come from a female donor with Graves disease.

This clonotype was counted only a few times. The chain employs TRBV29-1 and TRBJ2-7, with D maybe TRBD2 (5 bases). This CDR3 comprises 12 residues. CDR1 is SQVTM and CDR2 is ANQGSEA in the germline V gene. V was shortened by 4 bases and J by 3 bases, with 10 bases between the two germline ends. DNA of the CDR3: TGCAGCGTTGCGCTAGCTGGCTACGAGCAGTACTTC. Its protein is CSVALAGYEQYF.

The CDR3 reads CATSDGGGANEKLFF. The DNA for the CDR3 is TGTGCCACCAGTGATGGAGGGGGGGCTAATGAAAAACTGTTTTTT. The rearrangement links TRBV24-1 to TRBJ1-4; TRBD1 might be the D (6 bases). CDR1 is KGHDR, CDR2 SFDVKD, per germline. The V end was cut by 3 bases, the J end by 3 bases, with 10 bases between. The CDR3 length is 15 residues.

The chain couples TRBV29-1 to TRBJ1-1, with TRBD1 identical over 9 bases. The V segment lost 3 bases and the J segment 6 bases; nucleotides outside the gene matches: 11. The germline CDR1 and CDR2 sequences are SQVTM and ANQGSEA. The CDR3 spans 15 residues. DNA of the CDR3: TGCAGCGTTGACGATTGGGTACAGGGGGCGGCTGAAGCTTTCTTT. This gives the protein CSVDDWVQGAAEAFF.

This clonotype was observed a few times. The CDR3 coding sequence is TGTGCTAGTGGTCCCGCCCAGAATAATTCACCCCTCCACTTT. Its protein is CASGPAQNNSPLHF. The chain combines TRBV12-5 with TRBJ1-6; no firm D call. Looked up from germline, CDR1 is LGHNT and CDR2 is FRNRAP. Trimming shortened V by 5 bases and J by 5 bases, and 10 bases separated the two germline ends. There are 14 residues in the CDR3. Using reference TRBV12-5 and TRBJ1-6 for the parts outside the CDR3, the full variable domain is DARVTQTPRHKVTEMGQEVTMRCQPILGHNTVFWYRQTMMQGLELLAYFRNRAPLDDSGMPKDRFSAEMPDATLATLKIQPSEPRDSAVYFCASGPAQNNSPLHFGNGTRLTVT.

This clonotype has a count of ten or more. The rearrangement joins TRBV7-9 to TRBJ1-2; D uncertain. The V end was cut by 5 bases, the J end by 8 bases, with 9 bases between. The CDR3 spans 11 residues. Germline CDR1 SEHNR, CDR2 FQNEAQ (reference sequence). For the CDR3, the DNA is TGTGCCAGCAGCCTCACACGCGGCTACACCTTC. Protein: CASSLTRGYTF.

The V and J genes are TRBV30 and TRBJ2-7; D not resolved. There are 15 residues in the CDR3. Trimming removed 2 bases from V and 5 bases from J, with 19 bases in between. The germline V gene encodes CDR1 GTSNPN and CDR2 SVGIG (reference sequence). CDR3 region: CAWSLLDSLLDEQYF. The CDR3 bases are TGTGCCTGGAGTCTTTTAGACTCCCTCCTAGACGAGCAGTACTTC. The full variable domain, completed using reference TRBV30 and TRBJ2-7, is SQTIHQWPATLVQPVGSPLSLECTVEGTSNPNLYWYRQAAGRGLQLLFYSVGIGQISSEVPQNLSASRPQDRQFILSSKKLLLSDSGFYLCAWSLLDSLLDEQYFGPGTRLTVT.

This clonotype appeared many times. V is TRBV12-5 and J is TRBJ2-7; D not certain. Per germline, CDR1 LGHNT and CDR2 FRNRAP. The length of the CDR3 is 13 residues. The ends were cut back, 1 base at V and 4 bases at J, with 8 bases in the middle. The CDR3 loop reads CASGLDSTYEQYF. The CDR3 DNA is TGTGCTAGTGGTTTGGACAGCACATACGAGCAGTACTTC.

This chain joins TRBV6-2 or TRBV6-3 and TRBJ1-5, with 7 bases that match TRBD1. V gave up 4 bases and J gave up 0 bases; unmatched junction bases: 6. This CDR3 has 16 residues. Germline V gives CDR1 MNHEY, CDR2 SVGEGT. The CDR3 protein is CASSSPGGYSNQPQHF. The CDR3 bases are TGTGCCAGCAGTTCCCCAGGGGGATATAGCAATCAGCCCCAGCATTTT.

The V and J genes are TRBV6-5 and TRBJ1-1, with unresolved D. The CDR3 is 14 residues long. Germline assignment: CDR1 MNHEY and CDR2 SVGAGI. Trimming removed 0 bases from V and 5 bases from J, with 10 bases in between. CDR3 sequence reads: CASSYSIPGTEAFF. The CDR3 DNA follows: TGTGCCAGCAGTTACTCGATTCCGGGGACTGAAGCTTTCTTT.

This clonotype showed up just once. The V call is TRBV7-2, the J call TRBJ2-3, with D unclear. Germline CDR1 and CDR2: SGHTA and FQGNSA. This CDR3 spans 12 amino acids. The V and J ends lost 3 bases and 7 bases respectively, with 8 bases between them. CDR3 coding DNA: TGTGCCAGCAGCTTGGTAGGGAATACGCAGTATTTT. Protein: CASSLVGNTQYF.

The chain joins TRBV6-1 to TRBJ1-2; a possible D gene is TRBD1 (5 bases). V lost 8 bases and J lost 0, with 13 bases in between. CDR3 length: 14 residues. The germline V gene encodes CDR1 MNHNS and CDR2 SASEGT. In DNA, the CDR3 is TGTGCCAGCTATCGGACAACATCTAACTATGGCTACACCTTC. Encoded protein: CASYRTTSNYGYTF.

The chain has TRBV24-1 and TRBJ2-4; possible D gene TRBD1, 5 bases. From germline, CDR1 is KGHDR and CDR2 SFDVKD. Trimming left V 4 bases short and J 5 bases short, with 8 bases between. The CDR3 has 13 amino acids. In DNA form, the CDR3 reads TGTGCCACCAGTGACCCGACAGAAAACATTCAGTACTTC. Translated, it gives CATSDPTENIQYF.

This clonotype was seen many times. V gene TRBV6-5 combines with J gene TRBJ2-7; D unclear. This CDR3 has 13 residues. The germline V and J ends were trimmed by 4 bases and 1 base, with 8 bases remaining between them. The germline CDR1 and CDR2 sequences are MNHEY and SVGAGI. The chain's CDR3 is CASSSEPSYEQYF. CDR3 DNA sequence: TGTGCCAGCAGTTCGGAGCCATCCTACGAGCAGTACTTC.